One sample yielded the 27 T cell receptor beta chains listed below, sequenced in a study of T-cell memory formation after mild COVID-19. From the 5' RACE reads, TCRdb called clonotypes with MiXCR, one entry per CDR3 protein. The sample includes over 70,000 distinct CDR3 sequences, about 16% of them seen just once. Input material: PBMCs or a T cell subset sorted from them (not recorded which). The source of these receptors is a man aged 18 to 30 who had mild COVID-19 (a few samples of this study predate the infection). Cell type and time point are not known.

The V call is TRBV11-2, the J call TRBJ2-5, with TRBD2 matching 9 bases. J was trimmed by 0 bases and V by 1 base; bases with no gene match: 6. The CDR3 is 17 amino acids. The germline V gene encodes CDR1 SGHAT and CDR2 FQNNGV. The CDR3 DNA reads TGTGCCAGCAGCTTAGTTCCGGCGGGGGGGCACCAAGAGACCCAGTACTTC. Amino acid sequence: CASSLVPAGGHQETQYF.

CDR3 DNA: TGCAGTGCTAGCGTCGACAGGGCCAGCAATCAGCCCCAGCATTTT. As protein: CSASVDRASNQPQHF. The chain carries TRBV20-1 and TRBJ1-5, with 7 bases matching TRBD1. After removal of 3 bases from V and 1 base from J, the junction contained 6 bases not matched to a gene. The CDR3 runs to 15 residues. The germline V gene has CDR1 DFQATT and CDR2 SNEGSKA (reference sequence).

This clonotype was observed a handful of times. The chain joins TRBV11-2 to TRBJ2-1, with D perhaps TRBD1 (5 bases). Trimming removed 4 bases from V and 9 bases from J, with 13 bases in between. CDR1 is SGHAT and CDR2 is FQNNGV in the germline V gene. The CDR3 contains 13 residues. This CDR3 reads CASSSAGSAEQFF. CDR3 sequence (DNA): TGTGCCAGCAGCTCGGCAGGGTCAGCTGAGCAGTTCTTC.

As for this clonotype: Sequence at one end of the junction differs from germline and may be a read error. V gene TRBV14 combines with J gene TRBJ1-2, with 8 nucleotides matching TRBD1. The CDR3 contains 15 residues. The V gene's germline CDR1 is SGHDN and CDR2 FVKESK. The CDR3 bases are TGTGCCAGCAGCCAATTTGGATCCCAGGGGGCAAGGAGGGCCTTC. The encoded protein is CASSQFGSQGARRAF.

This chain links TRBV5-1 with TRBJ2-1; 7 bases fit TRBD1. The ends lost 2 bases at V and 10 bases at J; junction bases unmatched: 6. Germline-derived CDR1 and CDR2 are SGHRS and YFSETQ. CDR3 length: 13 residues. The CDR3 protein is CASSLTGVREQFF. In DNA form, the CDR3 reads TGCGCCAGCAGCTTAACAGGGGTTCGGGAGCAGTTCTTC.

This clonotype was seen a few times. The CDR3 nucleotides are TGTGCCAGCAGCTTAAGGGCGCGACTAGCGGGGGCCTCGACGTTAGCAGATACGCAGTATTTT. The encoded protein is CASSLRARLAGASTLADTQYF. The chain has TRBV7-3 and TRBJ2-3; 12 positions match TRBD2. The germline gives CDR1 SGHTA, CDR2 FQGTGA. The CDR3 is 21 amino acids. Trimming at V came to 1 base and at J to 4 bases, leaving 18 bases not matched to a gene.

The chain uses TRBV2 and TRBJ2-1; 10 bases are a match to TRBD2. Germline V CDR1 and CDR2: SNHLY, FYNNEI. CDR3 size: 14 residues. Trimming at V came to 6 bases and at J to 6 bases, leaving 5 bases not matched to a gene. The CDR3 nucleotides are TGTGCCAGCAGGCAGCGGGGGGGCCCCAATGAGCAGTTCTTC. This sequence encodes CASRQRGGPNEQFF.

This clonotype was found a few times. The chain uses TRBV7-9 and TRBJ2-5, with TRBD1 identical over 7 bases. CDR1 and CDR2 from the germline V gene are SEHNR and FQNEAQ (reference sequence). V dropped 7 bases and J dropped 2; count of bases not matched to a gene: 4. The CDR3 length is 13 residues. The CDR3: CASNTGAQETQYF. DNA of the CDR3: TGTGCCAGCAACACAGGGGCGCAAGAGACCCAGTACTTC.

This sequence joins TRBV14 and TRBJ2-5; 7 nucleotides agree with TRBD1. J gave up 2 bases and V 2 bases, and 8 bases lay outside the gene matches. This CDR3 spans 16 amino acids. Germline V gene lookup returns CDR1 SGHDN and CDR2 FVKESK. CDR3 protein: CASSQLGTALQETQYF. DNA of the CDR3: TGTGCCAGCAGCCAACTCGGGACAGCTCTTCAAGAGACCCAGTACTTC. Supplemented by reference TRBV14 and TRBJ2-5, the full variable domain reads EAGVTQFPSHSVIEKGQTVTLRCDPISGHDNLYWYRRVMGKEIKFLLHFVKESKQDESGMPNNRFLAERTGGTYSTLKVQPAELEDSGVYFCASSQLGTALQETQYFGPGTRLLVL.

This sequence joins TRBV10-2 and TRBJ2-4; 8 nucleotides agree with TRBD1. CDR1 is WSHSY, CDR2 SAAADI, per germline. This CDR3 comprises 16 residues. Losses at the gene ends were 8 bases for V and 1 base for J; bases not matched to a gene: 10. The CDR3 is CASGRTGYRAKNIQYF. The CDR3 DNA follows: TGCGCCAGCGGTAGGACAGGGTACCGGGCCAAAAACATTCAGTACTTC.

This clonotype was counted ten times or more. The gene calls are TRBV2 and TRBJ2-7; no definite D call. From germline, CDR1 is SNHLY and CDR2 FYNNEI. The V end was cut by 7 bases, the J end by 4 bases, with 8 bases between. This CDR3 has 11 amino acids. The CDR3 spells CASTVGYEQYF. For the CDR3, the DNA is TGTGCCAGCACCGTAGGGTACGAGCAGTACTTC.

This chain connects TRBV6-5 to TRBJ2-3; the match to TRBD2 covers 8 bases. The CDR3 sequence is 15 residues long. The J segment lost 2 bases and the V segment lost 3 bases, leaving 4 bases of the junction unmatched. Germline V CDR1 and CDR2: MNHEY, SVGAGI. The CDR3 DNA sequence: TGTGCCAGCAGTTATGGCGGGGGGAACACAGATACGCAGTATTTT. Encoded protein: CASSYGGGNTDTQYF.

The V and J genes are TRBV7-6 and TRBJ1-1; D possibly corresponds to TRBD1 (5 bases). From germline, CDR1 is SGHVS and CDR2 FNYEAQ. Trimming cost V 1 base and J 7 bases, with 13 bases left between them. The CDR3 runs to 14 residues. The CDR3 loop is CASSLDSGQNEAFF. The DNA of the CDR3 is TGTGCCAGCAGCTTAGATAGCGGACAAAATGAAGCTTTCTTT.

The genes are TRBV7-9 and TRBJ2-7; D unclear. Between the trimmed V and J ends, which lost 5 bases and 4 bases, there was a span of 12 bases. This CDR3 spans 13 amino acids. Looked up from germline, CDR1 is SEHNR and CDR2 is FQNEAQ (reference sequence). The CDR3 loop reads CASSPKDGYEQYF. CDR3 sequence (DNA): TGTGCCAGCAGCCCCAAGGACGGATACGAGCAGTACTTC. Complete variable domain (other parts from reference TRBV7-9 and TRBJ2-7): DTGVSQNPRHKITKRGQNVTFRCDPISEHNRLYWYRQTLGQGPEFLTYFQNEAQLEKSRLLSDRFSAERPKGSFSTLEIQRTEQGDSAMYLCASSPKDGYEQYFGPGTRLTVT.

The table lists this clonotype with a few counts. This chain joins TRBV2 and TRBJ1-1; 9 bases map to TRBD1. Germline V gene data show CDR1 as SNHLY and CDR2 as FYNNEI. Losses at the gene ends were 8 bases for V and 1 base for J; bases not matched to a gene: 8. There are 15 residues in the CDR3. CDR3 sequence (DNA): TGTGCCAGCCGGGACAGGGAAACGGGGAACACTGAAGCTTTCTTT. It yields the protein CASRDRETGNTEAFF.

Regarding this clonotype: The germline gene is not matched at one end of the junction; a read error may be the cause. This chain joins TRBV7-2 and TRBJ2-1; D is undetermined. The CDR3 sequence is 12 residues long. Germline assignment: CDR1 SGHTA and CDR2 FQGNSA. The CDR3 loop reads CASQGRDWFRIF. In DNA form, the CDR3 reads TGTGCCAGCCAAGGAAGAGACTGGTTTAGGATCTTC.

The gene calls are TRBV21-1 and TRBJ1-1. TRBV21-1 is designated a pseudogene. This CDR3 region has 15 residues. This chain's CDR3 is CASSKKEFVRFGAFF. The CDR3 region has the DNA TGTGCCAGCAGCAAAAAGGAGTTCGTTAGGTTTGGAGCTTTCTTT.

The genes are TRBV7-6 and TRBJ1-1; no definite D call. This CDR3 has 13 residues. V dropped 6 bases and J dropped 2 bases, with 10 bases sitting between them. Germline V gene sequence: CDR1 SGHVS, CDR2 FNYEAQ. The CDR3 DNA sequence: TGTGCCAGCAGGCGTGAAGGAAACACTGAAGCTTTCTTT. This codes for CASRREGNTEAFF. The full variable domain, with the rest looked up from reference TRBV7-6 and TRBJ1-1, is GAGVSQSPRYKVTKRGQDVALRCDPISGHVSLYWYRQALGQGPEFLTYFNYEAQQDKSGLPNDRFSAERPEGSISTLTIQRTEQRDSAMYRCASRREGNTEAFFGQGTRLTVV.

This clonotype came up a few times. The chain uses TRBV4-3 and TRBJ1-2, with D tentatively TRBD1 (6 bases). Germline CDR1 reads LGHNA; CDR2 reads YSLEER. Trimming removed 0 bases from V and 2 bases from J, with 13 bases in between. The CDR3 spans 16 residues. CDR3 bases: TGCGCCAGCAGCCAAGATTCCAGGGGCTGGAACTATGGCTACACCTTC. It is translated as CASSQDSRGWNYGYTF.

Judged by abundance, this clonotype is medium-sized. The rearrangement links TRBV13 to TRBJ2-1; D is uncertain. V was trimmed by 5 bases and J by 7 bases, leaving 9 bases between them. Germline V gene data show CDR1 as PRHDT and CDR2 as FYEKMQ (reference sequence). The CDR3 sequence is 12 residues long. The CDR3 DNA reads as TGTGCCAGCAGCGCATTGGGAAATGAGCAGTTCTTC. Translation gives CASSALGNEQFF.

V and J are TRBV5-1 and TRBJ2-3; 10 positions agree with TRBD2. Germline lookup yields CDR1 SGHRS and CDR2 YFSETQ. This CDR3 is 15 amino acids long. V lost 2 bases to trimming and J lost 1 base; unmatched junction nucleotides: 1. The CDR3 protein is CASSFTSGGTDTQYF. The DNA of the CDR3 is TGCGCCAGCAGCTTCACTAGCGGGGGCACAGATACGCAGTATTTT.

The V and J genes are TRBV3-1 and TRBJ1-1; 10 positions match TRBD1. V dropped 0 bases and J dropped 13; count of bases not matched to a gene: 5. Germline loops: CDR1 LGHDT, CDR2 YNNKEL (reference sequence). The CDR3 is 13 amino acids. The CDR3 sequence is CASSQDRGTGVFF. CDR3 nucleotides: TGTGCCAGCAGCCAAGATAGGGGGACAGGGGTTTTCTTT.

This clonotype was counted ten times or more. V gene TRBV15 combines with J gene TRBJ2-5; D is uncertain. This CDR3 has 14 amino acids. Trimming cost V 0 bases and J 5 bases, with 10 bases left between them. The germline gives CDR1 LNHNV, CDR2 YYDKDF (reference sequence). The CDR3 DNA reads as TGTGCCACCAGCAGAGATATGGGGTCGGAGACCCAGTACTTC. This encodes CATSRDMGSETQYF.

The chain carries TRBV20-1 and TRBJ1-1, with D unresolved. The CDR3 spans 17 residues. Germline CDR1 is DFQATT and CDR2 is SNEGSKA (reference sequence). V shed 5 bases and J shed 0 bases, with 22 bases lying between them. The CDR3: CSAFRLGRTKMNTEAFF. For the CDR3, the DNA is TGCAGTGCTTTTCGGCTGGGAAGGACTAAGATGAACACTGAAGCTTTCTTT.

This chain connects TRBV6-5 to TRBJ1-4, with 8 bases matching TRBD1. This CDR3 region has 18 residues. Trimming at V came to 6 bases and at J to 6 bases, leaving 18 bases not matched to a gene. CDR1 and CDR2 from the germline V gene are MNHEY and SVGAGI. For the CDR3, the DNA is TGTGCCAGCAGGCACCTTGGACAGGGTCTAGTTCACGATGAAAAACTGTTTTTT. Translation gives CASRHLGQGLVHDEKLFF.

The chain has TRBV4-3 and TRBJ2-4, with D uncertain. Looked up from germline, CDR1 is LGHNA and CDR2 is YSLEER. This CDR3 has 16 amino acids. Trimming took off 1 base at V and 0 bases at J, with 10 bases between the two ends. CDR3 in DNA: TGCGCCAGCAGCCAAGGAGATAGAGCAGCCAAAAACATTCAGTACTTC. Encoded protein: CASSQGDRAAKNIQYF.

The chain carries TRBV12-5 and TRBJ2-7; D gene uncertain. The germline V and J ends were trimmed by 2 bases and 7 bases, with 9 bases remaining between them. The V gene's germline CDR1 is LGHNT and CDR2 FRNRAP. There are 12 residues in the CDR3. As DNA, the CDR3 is TGTGCTAGTGGTTTGATGGCCGTGGAGCAGTACTTC. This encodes CASGLMAVEQYF.